This T cell receptor (beta chain) comes out of a study of blood T cells in healthy people across ages. This CDR3 is built from 14 residues. V gave up 2 bases and J gave up 4 bases, with 12 bases separating them. Germline V CDR1 and CDR2: SGHDN, FVKESK. PCR was performed a second time for about 7 to 12 cycles using a sample-barcoded 5' primer and a J-beta primer mix. In TCRdb, the 5' RACE reads were re-called with MiXCR into one record per CDR3 protein. The repertoire has about 1.4 million distinct CDR3 sequences, 55% to 75% of them found once; the top ten carry 6.5% to 8.5%. No fewer than 6 micrograms of total RNA were isolated from every sample.

Sequencing input: blood. The V and J genes are TRBV14 and TRBJ2-7; D is possibly TRBD1 (6 bases). The receptor was derived from a young man in good health. The CDR3 protein is CASSQSQGWYEQYF. The CDR3 DNA reads TGTGCCAGCAGCCAATCGCAGGGGTGGTACGAGCAGTACTTC.